These 13 T cell receptor beta chains were sequenced from one sample in a study of low-dose radiotherapy and immunotherapy resistance in tumors. First-strand cDNA used TRAV- and TRBV-specific primers, covering alpha and beta chains. TCR amplification involved about 21 PCR cycles with a constant-region primer and V-primer adapter. MiXCR was run by TCRdb on the reads, yielding one entry per CDR3 protein. The table records 60,000 or so distinct CDR3 sequences, more than 20% of them present only once. Described time point: before trial treatment. Sequencing used PBMCs, obtained before treatment. These receptors were taken from a male donor with rectosigmoid adenocarcinoma.

There are a few counts of this clonotype. A far larger clone is only one base removed, so a read error is likely. This chain uses TRBV28 with TRBJ2-1, with D maybe TRBD2 (5 bases). Germline lookup yields CDR1 MDHEN and CDR2 SYDVKM. The CDR3 spans 14 residues. V shed 6 bases and J shed 10 bases, with 19 bases lying between them. The CDR3 is CASSRPGSSYEQFF. CDR3 bases: TGTGCCAGCAGCCGACCGGGGAGCTCCTACGAGCAGTTCTTC.

The V gene is TRBV4-1, the J gene TRBJ2-2; 7 nucleotides match TRBD2. Germline loops: CDR1 MGHRA, CDR2 YSYEKL. J gave up 6 bases and V 7 bases, and 8 bases lay outside the gene matches. The CDR3 is made up of 14 amino acids. CDR3 in DNA: TGCGCCAGCACCCCTGAGAGCGGGGCCGGGGAGCTGTTTTTT. Amino acids: CASTPESGAGELFF.

Note on this clonotype: This likely stems from a read error, as it lies one base from a far larger clone. The genes are TRBV2 and TRBJ2-1; weak D call: TRBD2 (5 bases). The CDR3 is made up of 12 amino acids. V was cut by 8 bases and J by 10 bases, with 15 bases left in between. Germline CDR1 SNHLY, CDR2 FYNNEI. CDR3 in amino acids: CASAREGYEQFF. The CDR3 DNA follows: TGTGCCAGCGCCCGAGAGGGTTACGAGCAGTTCTTC.

This clonotype has a count of ten or more. The rearrangement uses TRBV12-3 or TRBV12-4 and TRBJ2-7; TRBD2 matches at 8 bases. The CDR3 extends over 20 amino acids. V was clipped by 2 bases and J by 2 bases; unmatched bases: 20. The CDR3 spells CASSLISHFGSGDKTYEQYF. The CDR3 DNA reads as TGTGCCAGCAGTTTAATATCCCATTTTGGTAGCGGGGATAAAACCTACGAGCAGTACTTC.

This chain connects TRBV2 to TRBJ2-3, with TRBD1 identical over 9 bases. In germline, CDR1 is SNHLY, CDR2 FYNNEI. J was trimmed by 4 bases and V by 7 bases; bases with no gene match: 3. This CDR3 is 13 amino acids long. The CDR3 protein is CASTGTGPDTQYF. The CDR3 DNA follows: TGTGCCAGCACCGGGACAGGGCCAGATACGCAGTATTTT.

This clonotype has a count of ten or more. V and J are TRBV29-1 and TRBJ2-3; TRBD1 matches 7 bases. Germline CDR1 reads SQVTM; CDR2 reads ANQGSEA. The CDR3 has 17 residues. Unmatched junction bases numbered 16, after V lost 4 bases and J lost 3 bases. The CDR3 loop is CSVAQPPGTVGTDTQYF. CDR3 in DNA: TGCAGCGTTGCCCAACCACCGGGGACAGTTGGGACAGATACGCAGTATTTT.

The genes are TRBV28 and TRBJ1-2, with D perhaps matching TRBD1 (6 bases). The germline V gene has CDR1 MDHEN and CDR2 SYDVKM. The CDR3 runs to 13 residues. Trimming took off 8 bases at V and 8 bases at J, with 18 bases between the two ends. The CDR3: CASRSPRGAGYTF. CDR3 sequence (DNA): TGTGCCAGCCGATCTCCTAGGGGGGCCGGCTACACCTTC.

The chain links TRBV7-4 to TRBJ2-1; TRBD1 aligns across 9 bases. The DNA matches TRBJ2-7 better at its end, which makes the J call doubtful. Germline V gene lookup returns CDR1 SGHVT and CDR2 SQSDAQ. The CDR3 totals 14 residues. The CDR3 coding sequence is TGTGCCAGCAGTGGACAGGGGTTTCCCTACGAGCAGTACTTC. It is translated as CASSGQGFPYEQYF.

This clonotype was seen ten or more times. The chain uses TRBV9 and TRBJ2-7; either TRBD1 or TRBD2 may supply D (5 bases each). The germline V and J ends were trimmed by 3 bases and 0 bases, with 13 bases remaining between them. Germline V gene data show CDR1 as SGDLS and CDR2 as YYNGEE. This CDR3 has 15 residues. The CDR3 DNA reads TGTGCCAGCAGCGCTTGGGACGCCGCCTCCTACGAGCAGTACTTC. It specifies CASSAWDAASYEQYF.

This clonotype was observed a handful of times. The CDR3 sequence is CAWSASPDVYEQYF. Here the CDR3 DNA reads TGTGCCTGGAGTGCTTCCCCGGACGTCTACGAGCAGTACTTC. The chain carries TRBV30 and TRBJ2-7; D is ambiguous. The CDR3 contains 14 residues. Germline V gene lookup returns CDR1 GTSNPN and CDR2 SVGIG (reference sequence). Trimming took 1 base from V and 3 from J, leaving 13 bases between them.

The sample holds a few counts of this clonotype. This sequence joins TRBV12-3 or TRBV12-4 and TRBJ2-1; TRBD2 matches at 13 bases. Trimming removed 3 bases from V and 10 bases from J; junction bases left unmatched: 6. The CDR3 totals 15 residues. The CDR3 nucleotides read TGTGCCAGCAGTTTTAGCCGGACTAGCGGGGGAGAGCAGTTCTTC. It encodes CASSFSRTSGGEQFF.

This clonotype was recorded many times. This chain joins TRBV6-5 and TRBJ1-5; weak D call: TRBD1 (6 bases). CDR3 length: 16 residues. Looked up from germline, CDR1 is MNHEY and CDR2 is SVGAGI. V was clipped by 2 bases and J by 5 bases, with 16 bases between them. This CDR3 is CASSYGWGGSHQPQHF. CDR3 sequence (DNA): TGTGCCAGCAGTTACGGGTGGGGGGGCTCCCATCAGCCCCAGCATTTT.

This clonotype was seen ten or more times. The chain uses TRBV7-2 and TRBJ1-1; D remains unclear. The CDR3 is made up of 12 amino acids. V lost 4 bases and J 6 bases, leaving 9 bases between the germline ends. Looked up from germline, CDR1 is SGHTA and CDR2 is FQGNSA. CDR3 DNA: TGTGCCAGCAGCTCTATCTACTCTGAAGCTTTCTTT. Its protein is CASSSIYSEAFF.